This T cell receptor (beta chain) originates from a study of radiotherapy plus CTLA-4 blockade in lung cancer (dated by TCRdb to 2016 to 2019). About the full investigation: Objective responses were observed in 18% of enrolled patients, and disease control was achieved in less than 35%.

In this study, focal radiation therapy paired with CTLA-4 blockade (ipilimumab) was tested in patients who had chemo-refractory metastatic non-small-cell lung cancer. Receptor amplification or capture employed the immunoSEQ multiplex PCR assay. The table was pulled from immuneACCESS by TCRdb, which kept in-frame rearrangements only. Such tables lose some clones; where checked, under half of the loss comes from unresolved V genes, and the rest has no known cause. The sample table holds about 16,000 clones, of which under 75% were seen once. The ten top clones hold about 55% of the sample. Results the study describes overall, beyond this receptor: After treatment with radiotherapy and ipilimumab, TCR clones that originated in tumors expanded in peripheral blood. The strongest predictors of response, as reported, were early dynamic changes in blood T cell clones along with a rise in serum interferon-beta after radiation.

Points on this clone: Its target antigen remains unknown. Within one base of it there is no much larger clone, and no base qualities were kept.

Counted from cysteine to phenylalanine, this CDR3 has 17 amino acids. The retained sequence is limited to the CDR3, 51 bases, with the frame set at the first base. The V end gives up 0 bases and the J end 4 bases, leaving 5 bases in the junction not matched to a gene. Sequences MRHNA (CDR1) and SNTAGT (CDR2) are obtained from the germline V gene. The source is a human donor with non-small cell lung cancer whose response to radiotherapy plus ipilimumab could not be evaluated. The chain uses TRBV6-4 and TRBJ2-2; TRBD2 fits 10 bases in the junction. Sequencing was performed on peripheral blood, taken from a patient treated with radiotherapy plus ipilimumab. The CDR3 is CASSDSKERGGTGELFF. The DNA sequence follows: TGTGCCAGCAGTGACTCGAAGGAGCGGGGGGGCACCGGGGAGCTGTTTTTT.